Below, 25 T cell receptor beta chains from the same sample are listed, as sequenced in a study of T cell changes during pregnancy in multiple sclerosis. Only in-frame clones appear in the TCRdb table, and some are missing; sequencing was by immunoSEQ multiplex PCR. The table lists around 34,000 clones, under 90% of them singletons, with under 5% in the top ten. The sequenced sample was CD8+ T cells from peripheral blood mononuclear cells, obtained after pregnancy. The receptor set was obtained from a female donor with multiple sclerosis, enrolled in a pregnancy study.

This chain uses TRBV27 with TRBJ2-5, with 11 positions matching TRBD2. J gave up 3 bases and V 3 bases, and 3 bases lay outside the gene matches. Germline CDR1 is MNHEY and CDR2 is SMNVEV (reference sequence). This CDR3 contains 15 residues. CDR3 DNA sequence: TGTGCCAGCAGTTTCACTAGCGGGGGCGAAGAGACCCAGTACTTC. It encodes CASSFTSGGEETQYF.

The rearrangement uses TRBV9 and TRBJ2-3, with 15 bases matching TRBD2. CDR1 SGDLS and CDR2 YYNGEE come from the germline V gene. J gave up 1 base and V 0 bases, and 3 bases lay outside the gene matches. CDR3 size: 18 residues. CDR3 bases: TGTGCCAGCAGCGTAGCGGGACTAGCGGGGGGTGGCACAGATACGCAGTATTTT. Its protein is CASSVAGLAGGGTDTQYF. The full variable domain, in which reference TRBV9 and TRBJ2-3 provide the parts outside the CDR3, is DSGVTQTPKHLITATGQRVTLRCSPRSGDLSVYWYQQSLDQGLQFLIQYYNGEERAKGNILERFSAQQFPDLHSELNLSSLELGDSALYFCASSVAGLAGGGTDTQYFGPGTRLTVL.

The chain is built from TRBV30 and TRBJ1-1, with a weak D call TRBD1 (5 bases). The CDR3 is 12 amino acids. V gave up 1 base and J gave up 3 bases, with 6 bases separating them. Germline CDR1 GTSNPN, CDR2 SVGIG (reference sequence). The CDR3: CAWSEGDTEAFF. CDR3 sequence (DNA): TGTGCCTGGAGTGAAGGGGACACTGAAGCTTTCTTT.

The CDR3 sequence: CASSYSRSNTEAFF. Here the CDR3 DNA reads TGTGCCAGCAGTTACTCGCGCTCAAACACTGAAGCTTTCTTT. The chain employs TRBV6-5 and TRBJ1-1, with no clear D. The CDR3 loop spans 14 amino acids. The V and J ends lost 0 bases and 2 bases respectively, with 7 bases between them. The germline CDR1 and CDR2 sequences are MNHEY and SVGAGI.

The chain couples TRBV11-2 to TRBJ1-2; TRBD1 is a possible D gene (5 bases). V lost 5 bases and J 3 bases, leaving 7 bases between the germline ends. Per germline, CDR1 SGHAT and CDR2 FQNNGV. The CDR3 spans 12 residues. CDR3 amino acids: CASSRGDYGYTF. The DNA for the CDR3 is TGTGCCAGCAGCCGGGGGGACTATGGCTACACCTTC.

The genes are TRBV6-1 and TRBJ2-6; perhaps TRBD1 as D (5 bases). The CDR3 sequence is 16 residues long. Trimming stripped 4 bases from V and 3 bases from J, with 13 bases between. The germline CDR1 and CDR2 sequences are MNHNS and SASEGT. The CDR3 DNA sequence: TGTGCCAGCAGTGGCCCGACAGTTTTTGGGGCCAACGTCCTGACTTTC. It yields the protein CASSGPTVFGANVLTF.

This chain connects TRBV9 to TRBJ2-1; possibly TRBD2 for D (5 bases). V gave up 4 bases and J gave up 6 bases, with 20 bases separating them. Per the germline V gene, CDR1 is SGDLS and CDR2 is YYNGEE. This CDR3 is 16 amino acids long. Here the CDR3 reads CASSPLGAVSFNEQFF. The CDR3 DNA follows: TGTGCCAGCAGCCCCCTAGGAGCGGTTAGCTTCAATGAGCAGTTCTTC.

The chain carries TRBV4-3 and TRBJ1-4; 9 positions match TRBD1. Looked up from germline, CDR1 is LGHNA and CDR2 is YSLEER. The CDR3 is made up of 17 amino acids. After removal of 1 base from V and 6 bases from J, the junction contained 9 bases not matched to a gene. CDR3 sequence: CASSQVPLTGGDEKLFF. The DNA of the CDR3 is TGCGCCAGCAGCCAAGTCCCTCTGACAGGGGGGGATGAAAAACTGTTTTTT.

This sequence joins TRBV11-2 and TRBJ2-5, with 10 bases matching TRBD2. Losses at the gene ends were 1 base for V and 6 bases for J; bases not matched to a gene: 17. Germline values: CDR1 SGHAT, CDR2 FQNNGV. CDR3 size: 19 residues. Written as DNA, the CDR3 is TGTGCCAGCAGCTTAGTAGGGGTACGGGAACTAGCGGGGCGAAAGACCCAGTACTTC. Protein sequence: CASSLVGVRELAGRKTQYF.

V and J are TRBV4-1 and TRBJ1-1, with D tentatively TRBD1 (6 bases). The V gene's germline CDR1 is MGHRA and CDR2 YSYEKL. CDR3 length: 14 residues. Between the trimmed V and J ends, which lost 2 bases and 4 bases, there was a span of 11 bases. The CDR3 nucleotides are TGCGCCAGCAGCCAATTGCAGGGGCCCACTGAAGCTTTCTTT. Protein: CASSQLQGPTEAFF.

The genes are TRBV7-9 and TRBJ2-3, with 10 bases aligning to TRBD1. Germline values: CDR1 SEHNR, CDR2 FQNEAQ (reference sequence). The V gene end was trimmed by 6 bases and the J gene end by 4 bases; junction bases not matched to a gene: 10. The CDR3 loop spans 16 amino acids. Here the CDR3 reads CASSRAGTGVSDTQYF. Here the CDR3 DNA reads TGTGCCAGCAGTAGAGCCGGGACAGGGGTCTCAGATACGCAGTATTTT.

The chain is built from TRBV28 and TRBJ1-2; 8 bases match TRBD1. Trimming took 2 bases from V and 6 from J; bases not matched to a gene: 5. The CDR3 contains 14 residues. Germline lookup yields CDR1 MDHEN and CDR2 SYDVKM. CDR3 nucleotide sequence: TGTGCCAGCAGTTTACAGGGGGCCGGGGATGGCTACACCTTC. It translates to CASSLQGAGDGYTF.

The rearrangement joins TRBV9 to TRBJ2-3; 12 nucleotides agree with TRBD2. CDR3 size: 15 residues. The germline gives CDR1 SGDLS, CDR2 YYNGEE. The V segment lost 7 bases and the J segment 2 bases; nucleotides outside the gene matches: 5. DNA for the CDR3: TGTGCCAGCGCGGGACTAGCGGGTGACACAGATACGCAGTATTTT. This gives the protein CASAGLAGDTDTQYF.

V is TRBV6-1 and J is TRBJ1-4; 9 bases match TRBD1. Trimming took 7 bases from V and 5 from J; bases not matched to a gene: 5. Per the germline V gene, CDR1 is MNHNS and CDR2 is SASEGT. This CDR3 is 14 amino acids long. CDR3 sequence reads: CASTTGGGNEKLFF. The CDR3 DNA is TGTGCCAGCACCACAGGGGGCGGAAATGAAAAACTGTTTTTT.

The gene calls are TRBV19 and TRBJ1-1; 8 nucleotides line up with TRBD1. After removal of 10 bases from V and 6 bases from J, the junction contained 10 bases not matched to a gene. Germline V CDR1 and CDR2: LNHDA, SQIVND (reference sequence). This CDR3 region has 13 residues. In DNA form, the CDR3 reads TGTGCCACCCAGGGACAGGCTTACCCTGAAGCTTTCTTT. Translation gives CATQGQAYPEAFF.

About this clone: An end of the junction differs from the germline gene, which may be a read error. The chain joins TRBV5-4 to TRBJ1-2; D is ambiguous. This CDR3 has 13 residues. Germline V gives CDR1 SGHNT, CDR2 YYREEE (reference sequence). CDR3 in amino acids: CASSLVAAYGCTF. The CDR3 nucleotides read TGTGCCAGCAGCCTTGTTGCGGCCTATGGCTGCACCTTC.

CDR3 DNA: TGTGCCAGCAGCTTCGGTATACCACCTGACAATGAGCAGTTCTTC. Translated, it gives CASSFGIPPDNEQFF. The chain uses TRBV13 and TRBJ2-1, with D unclear. This CDR3 has 15 amino acids. V was shortened by 3 bases and J by 5 bases, with 14 bases between the two germline ends. The V gene's germline CDR1 is PRHDT and CDR2 FYEKMQ (reference sequence).

The chain employs TRBV9 and TRBJ2-2; 11 nucleotides agree with TRBD1. Trimming removed 2 bases from V and 4 bases from J; junction bases left unmatched: 10. Germline assignment: CDR1 SGDLS and CDR2 YYNGEE. The CDR3 sequence is 18 residues long. CDR3 DNA: TGTGCCAGCAGCGTGCCCCGGGACAGGGGGTCGAGCACCGGGGAGCTGTTTTTT. Protein product: CASSVPRDRGSSTGELFF.

The chain recombines TRBV5-4 with TRBJ2-1; unclear D gene. CDR3 length equals 13 residues. Germline CDR1 SGHNT, CDR2 YYREEE (reference sequence). Trimming shortened V by 1 base and J by 7 bases, and 9 bases separated the two germline ends. DNA for the CDR3: TGTGCCAGCAGCTTGTTTCTATCGAATGAGCAGTTCTTC. Protein: CASSLFLSNEQFF.

The genes are TRBV9 and TRBJ2-7, with 10 nucleotides matching TRBD2. Germline CDR1 and CDR2: SGDLS and YYNGEE. Trimming cost V 0 bases and J 3 bases; bases outside gene matches: 3. CDR3 length: 15 amino acids. The CDR3 is CASSVAASGGYEQYF. The CDR3 coding sequence is TGTGCCAGCAGCGTAGCGGCTAGCGGGGGCTACGAGCAGTACTTC.

The rearrangement joins TRBV4-1 to TRBJ2-7; 7 bases match TRBD1. The V and J ends lost 2 bases and 3 bases, in that order; junction bases with no gene match: 7. CDR3 length: 15 residues. CDR1 and CDR2 from the germline V gene are MGHRA and YSYEKL. Written as DNA, the CDR3 is TGCGCCAGCAGCCAAACAGTGACAGGGTACTACGAGCAGTACTTC. It codes for CASSQTVTGYYEQYF.

This clone was found once. The chain employs TRBV4-1 and TRBJ2-3; 7 nucleotides align to TRBD2. The germline V gene has CDR1 MGHRA and CDR2 YSYEKL. The length of the CDR3 is 16 residues. Losses at the gene ends were 0 bases for V and 2 bases for J; bases not matched to a gene: 5. DNA of the CDR3: TGCGCCAGCAGCCAAGACCCACTAGCGAACACAGATACGCAGTATTTT. It specifies CASSQDPLANTDTQYF.

CDR3 nucleotides: TGTGCCAGCAGGGACAGCGTAGCTAGCACAGATACGCAGTATTTT. Its protein is CASRDSVASTDTQYF. The genes are TRBV2 and TRBJ2-3, with D possibly matching TRBD1 (6 bases). CDR3 length: 15 residues. V lost 6 bases and J lost 0, with 13 bases in between. CDR1 and CDR2 from the germline V gene are SNHLY and FYNNEI.

The chain joins TRBV5-1 to TRBJ2-1; perhaps TRBD2 as D (6 bases). V was trimmed by 0 bases and J by 3 bases, leaving 16 bases between them. Germline-derived CDR1 and CDR2 are SGHRS and YFSETQ. This CDR3 contains 17 residues. CDR3 sequence reads: CASSLERAGGIYNEQFF. CDR3 nucleotides: TGCGCCAGCAGCTTGGAGCGGGCAGGCGGGATCTACAATGAGCAGTTCTTC. The full variable domain, completed using reference TRBV5-1 and TRBJ2-1, is KAGVTQTPRYLIKTRGQQVTLSCSPISGHRSVSWYQQTPGQGLQFLFEYFSETQRNKGNFPGRFSGRQFSNSRSEMNVSTLELGDSALYLCASSLERAGGIYNEQFFGPGTRLTVL.

V usage is TRBV6-6 and J usage is TRBJ2-5; the D is unclear. CDR3 length: 12 amino acids. Germline V lookup: CDR1 MNHNY, CDR2 SVGAGI (reference sequence). V lost 1 base to trimming and J lost 3 bases, with 3 bases between them. This CDR3 is CASSYLEETQYF. CDR3 in DNA: TGTGCCAGCAGTTACTTAGAAGAGACCCAGTACTTC.